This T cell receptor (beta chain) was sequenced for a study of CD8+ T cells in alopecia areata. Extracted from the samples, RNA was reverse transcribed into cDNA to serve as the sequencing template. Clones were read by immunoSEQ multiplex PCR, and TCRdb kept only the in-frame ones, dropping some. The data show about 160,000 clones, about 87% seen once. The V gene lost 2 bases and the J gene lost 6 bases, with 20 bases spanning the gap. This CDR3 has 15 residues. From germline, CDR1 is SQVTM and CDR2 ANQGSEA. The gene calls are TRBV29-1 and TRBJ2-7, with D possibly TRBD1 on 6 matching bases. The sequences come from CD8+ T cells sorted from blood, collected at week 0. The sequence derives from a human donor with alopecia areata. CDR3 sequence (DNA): TGCAGCGTTGAACTTTTTAGCCAGGGGAATGCCGAGCAGTACTTC. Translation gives CSVELFSQGNAEQYF.